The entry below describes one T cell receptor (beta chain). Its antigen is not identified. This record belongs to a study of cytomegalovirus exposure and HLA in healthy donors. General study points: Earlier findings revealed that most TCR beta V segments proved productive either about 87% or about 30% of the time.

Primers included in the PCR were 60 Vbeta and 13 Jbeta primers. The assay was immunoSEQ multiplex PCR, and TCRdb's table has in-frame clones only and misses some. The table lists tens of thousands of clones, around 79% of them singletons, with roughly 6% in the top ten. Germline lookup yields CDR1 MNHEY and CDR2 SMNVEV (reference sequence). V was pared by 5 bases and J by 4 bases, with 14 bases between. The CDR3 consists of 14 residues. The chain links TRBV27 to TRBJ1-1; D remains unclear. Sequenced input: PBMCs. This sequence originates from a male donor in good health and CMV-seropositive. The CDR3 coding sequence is TGTGCCAGCAGTCACAGCGAGGGATTCACTGAAGCTTTCTTT. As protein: CASSHSEGFTEAFF.